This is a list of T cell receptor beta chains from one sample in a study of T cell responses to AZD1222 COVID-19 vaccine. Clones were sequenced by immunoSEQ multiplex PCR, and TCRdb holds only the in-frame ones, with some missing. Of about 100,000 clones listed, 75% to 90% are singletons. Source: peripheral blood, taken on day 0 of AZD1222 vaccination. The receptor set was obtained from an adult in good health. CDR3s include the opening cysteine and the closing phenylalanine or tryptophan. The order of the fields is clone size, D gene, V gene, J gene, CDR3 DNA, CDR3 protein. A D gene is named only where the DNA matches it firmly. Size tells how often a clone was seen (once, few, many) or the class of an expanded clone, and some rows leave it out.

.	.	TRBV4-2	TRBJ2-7	TGTGCCAGCAGCCAAGAGCGGAGCTCCTACGAGCAGTACTTC	CASSQERSSYEQYF
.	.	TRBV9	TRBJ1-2	TGTGCCAGCAGCTCAACGACGGGACACTCAAACTATGGCTACACCTTC	CASSSTTGHSNYGYTF
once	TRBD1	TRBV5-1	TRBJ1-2	TGCGCCAGCAGCTTGGGCGGGACAGCCTATGGCTACACCTTC	CASSLGGTAYGYTF
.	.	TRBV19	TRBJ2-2	TGTGCCAGTAGTATAAAAGGGGTGAGGAACACCGGGGAGCTGTTTTTT	CASSIKGVRNTGELFF
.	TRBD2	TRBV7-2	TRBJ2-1	TGTGCCAGCAGCCAGACAGCGGGAGTGGGCAATGAGCAGTTCTTC	CASSQTAGVGNEQFF
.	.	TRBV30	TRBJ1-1	TGTTTGTGTGGGGGGAGCACTGAAGCTTTCTTT	CLCGGSTEAFF
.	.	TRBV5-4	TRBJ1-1	TGTGCCAGCAGCTCCCCTTCAAAATCGAACACTGAAGCTTTCTTT	CASSSPSKSNTEAFF
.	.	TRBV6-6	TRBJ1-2	TGTGCCAGCAGCCGACCCGGTAGAACTAACTATGGCTACACCTTC	CASSRPGRTNYGYTF
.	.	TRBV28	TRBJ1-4	TGTGCCAGCAGTTTAGGGGGTGAAAAACTGTTTTTT	CASSLGGEKLFF
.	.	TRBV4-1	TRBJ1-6	TGCGCCAGCAGCCCGTCGAGGGGGGTCCCGGATTCACCCCTCCACTTT	CASSPSRGVPDSPLHF
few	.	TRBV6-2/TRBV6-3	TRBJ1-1	TGTGCCAGCAGTCTGGGTTGGACCTCTATGAACACTGAAGCTTTCTTT	CASSLGWTSMNTEAFF
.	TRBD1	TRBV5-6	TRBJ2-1	TGTGCCAGCACCACAGGGGTGTACAATGAGCAGTTCTTC	CASTTGVYNEQFF
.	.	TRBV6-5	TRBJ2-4	TGTGCCAGCAGTCCAGGGGGGACCGAGTACTTC	CASSPGGTEYF
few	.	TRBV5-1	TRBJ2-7	TGCGCCAGCAGCCGAGACCGGAGATACGAGCAGTACTTC	CASSRDRRYEQYF
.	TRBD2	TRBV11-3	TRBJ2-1	TGTGCCAGCAGTACCGGGAGGGGAAACTACAATGAGCAGTTCTTC	CASSTGRGNYNEQFF
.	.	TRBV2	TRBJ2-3	TGTGCCAGCAGTGAATTACCGGGCTCGACAGATACGCAGTATTTT	CASSELPGSTDTQYF
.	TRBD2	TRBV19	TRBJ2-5	TGTGCCAGTAGTATAGGGTCGAGCGGGGGGGCTGAAGAGACCCAGTACTTC	CASSIGSSGGAEETQYF
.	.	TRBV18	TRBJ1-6	TGTGCCAGCTCACAAACAGGGAAAGATAATTCACCCCTCCACTTT	CASSQTGKDNSPLHF
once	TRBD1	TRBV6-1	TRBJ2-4	TGTGCCAGCAGTGAACCGGGACAGGGGGTTCCCATTCAGTACTTC	CASSEPGQGVPIQYF
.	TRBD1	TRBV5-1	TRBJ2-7	TGCGCCAGCAGCCGACAGGGACAGGGTTACGAGCAGTACTTC	CASSRQGQGYEQYF
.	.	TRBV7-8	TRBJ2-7	TGTGCCAGCAGCTTAAGTGTCGGAGTTTACGAGCAGTACTTC	CASSLSVGVYEQYF
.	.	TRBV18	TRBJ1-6	TGTGCCAGCTCACCAGGCGATTATAATTCACCCCTCCACTTT	CASSPGDYNSPLHF
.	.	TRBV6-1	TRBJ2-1	TGTGCCAGCAGCCGCCCCTACAATGAGCAGTTCTTC	CASSRPYNEQFF
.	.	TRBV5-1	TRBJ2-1	TGCGCCAGCAGCTTGGCACTCAATGAGCAGTTCTTC	CASSLALNEQFF
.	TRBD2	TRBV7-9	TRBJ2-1	TGTGCCAGCAGCTTCGGGACTAGCGTCGATGAGCAGTTCTTC	CASSFGTSVDEQFF
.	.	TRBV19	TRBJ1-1	TGTGCCAGTAGTATTGGGGCGAACACTGAAGCTTTCTTT	CASSIGANTEAFF
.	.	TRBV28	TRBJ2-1	TGTGCCAGCAGACGAAACAGGGCCTACAATGAGCAGTTCTTC	CASRRNRAYNEQFF
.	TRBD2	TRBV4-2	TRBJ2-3	TGTGCCAGCAGCCAAGGACTAGCGGGAGGTGCAGATACGCAGTATTTT	CASSQGLAGGADTQYF
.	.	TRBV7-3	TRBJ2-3	TGTGCCAGCAGCTTTGACGGGGCACCGAAAGCGGATACGCAGTATTTT	CASSFDGAPKADTQYF
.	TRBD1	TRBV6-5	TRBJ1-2	TGTGCCAGCAGTACCCGACAGGGGGTGGCGGGGGGCTACACCTTC	CASSTRQGVAGGYTF
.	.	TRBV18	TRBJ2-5	TGTGCCAGCTCCATGACTCCCCCGGAGACCCAGTACTTC	CASSMTPPETQYF
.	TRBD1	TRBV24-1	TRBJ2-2	TGTGCCACCAGTGACCAGGGGGCAGGTCGAACCGGGGAGCTGTTTTTT	CATSDQGAGRTGELFF
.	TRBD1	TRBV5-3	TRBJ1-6	TGTGCCAGAAGCTCGACCCGGGACAGTCTCAATTCACCCCTCCACTTT	CARSSTRDSLNSPLHF
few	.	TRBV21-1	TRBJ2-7	TGTGCCAGTGGCCTCGGCCCAGCGGCCCCCTACGAGCAGTACTTC	CASGLGPAAPYEQYF
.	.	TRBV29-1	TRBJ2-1	TGCAGCGTTCGAGGGTTCTTTTCCTACAATGAGCAGTTCTTC	CSVRGFFSYNEQFF
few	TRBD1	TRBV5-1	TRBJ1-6	TGCGCCAGCAGCTTGGTGACAGGGGCTAATAATTCACCCCTCCACTTT	CASSLVTGANNSPLHF
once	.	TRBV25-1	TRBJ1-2	TGTGCCAGCAGTGGGGGGGCAGGGCCCCGCACCTTC	CASSGGAGPRTF